A selection of T cell receptor beta chains follows, all from one sample in a study of blood T cell repertoires in COVID-19. Profiled with immunoSEQ multiplex PCR; TCRdb holds only in-frame clones, not every one. The data contain fewer than 80,000 clones, approximately 90% of them singletons. The sequenced sample consisted of peripheral blood. Source of these receptors: a human donor in a cohort sampled during active COVID-19. Both conserved end residues are trimmed from each CDR3. The listing skips clone size in some rows; elsewhere it reads once, few, many or a size class.

j_gene: TRBJ1-1; len: 10; abundance: .; v_gene: TRBV5-1; CDR3aa: ASSLGRYEAF
j_gene: TRBJ2-2; len: 16; abundance: .; v_gene: TRBV15; CDR3aa: ATSRGAISGGVSGELF
j_gene: TRBJ2-2; len: 13; abundance: .; v_gene: TRBV18; CDR3aa: ASSGQLRNTGELF
j_gene: TRBJ1-2; len: 15; abundance: once; v_gene: TRBV4-1; CDR3aa: ASSQDITTGGDYGYT
j_gene: TRBJ2-7; len: 13; abundance: large; v_gene: TRBV2; CDR3aa: ASSEEETGGSEQY
j_gene: TRBJ1-5; len: 17; abundance: .; v_gene: TRBV6-1; CDR3aa: ASSEAPPGMGSSNQPQH
j_gene: TRBJ1-2; len: 15; abundance: .; v_gene: TRBV4-3; CDR3aa: ASSQGQDRGHGYGYT
j_gene: TRBJ2-7; len: 15; abundance: .; v_gene: TRBV15; CDR3aa: ATSRDVGRALVYGQY
j_gene: TRBJ2-7; len: 13; abundance: .; v_gene: TRBV7-9; CDR3aa: ASSLIATGKYEQY
j_gene: TRBJ2-2; len: 17; abundance: .; v_gene: TRBV16; CDR3aa: ASSQSFASGRGRTGELF
j_gene: TRBJ2-7; len: 12; abundance: .; v_gene: TRBV2; CDR3aa: ASSEVWTGAMEY
j_gene: TRBJ1-4; len: 15; abundance: once; v_gene: TRBV5-1; CDR3aa: ASSRTGGKGLFEKLF
j_gene: TRBJ2-7; len: 12; abundance: .; v_gene: TRBV15; CDR3aa: ATSRDMGGYEQY
j_gene: TRBJ1-2; len: 15; abundance: once; v_gene: TRBV4-1; CDR3aa: ASSQDRIWDRGLGYT
j_gene: TRBJ2-2; len: 14; abundance: .; v_gene: TRBV7-6; CDR3aa: ASSLEGAGATGELF
j_gene: TRBJ2-1; len: 14; abundance: .; v_gene: TRBV21-1; CDR3aa: ASNPRLGQLYNEQF
j_gene: TRBJ2-3; len: 11; abundance: .; v_gene: TRBV6-5; CDR3aa: ASSPGPTDTQY
j_gene: TRBJ1-4; len: 13; abundance: .; v_gene: TRBV6-2/TRBV6-3; CDR3aa: ASSYPPGSGEKLF
j_gene: TRBJ1-5; len: 11; abundance: .; v_gene: TRBV5-8; CDR3aa: ASSGQINQPQH
j_gene: TRBJ2-1; len: 13; abundance: .; v_gene: TRBV9; CDR3aa: ASSVGSRVANEQF
j_gene: TRBJ1-5; len: 16; abundance: .; v_gene: TRBV14; CDR3aa: ASSQEGSLGGSYQPQH
j_gene: TRBJ2-7; len: 14; abundance: .; v_gene: TRBV19; CDR3aa: ASSIGFRTGSYEQY
j_gene: TRBJ1-3; len: 12; abundance: .; v_gene: TRBV5-1; CDR3aa: ASSPTGSGNTIY
j_gene: TRBJ2-5; len: 16; abundance: .; v_gene: TRBV5-1; CDR3aa: ASSLGGQTLGYQETQY
j_gene: TRBJ2-1; len: 12; abundance: .; v_gene: TRBV5-1; CDR3aa: ASSLAIVGGEQF
j_gene: TRBJ2-7; len: 14; abundance: .; v_gene: TRBV18; CDR3aa: ASSPAGFVSSYEQY
j_gene: TRBJ1-2; len: 14; abundance: .; v_gene: TRBV7-9; CDR3aa: ASSLAGTGVKYGYT
j_gene: TRBJ1-5; len: 12; abundance: .; v_gene: TRBV7-9; CDR3aa: ASSFGGPYQPQH
j_gene: TRBJ1-1; len: 13; abundance: .; v_gene: TRBV21-1; CDR3aa: ASSKSWGRATEAF
j_gene: TRBJ2-2; len: 14; abundance: .; v_gene: TRBV24-1; CDR3aa: ATSDLRGPVTGELF
j_gene: TRBJ2-5; len: 11; abundance: .; v_gene: TRBV24-1; CDR3aa: ATKPGQEGPLY
j_gene: TRBJ1-1; len: 12; abundance: once; v_gene: TRBV19; CDR3aa: ASSSPGENTEAF
j_gene: TRBJ2-5; len: 14; abundance: .; v_gene: TRBV2; CDR3aa: ASSARLAGGRETQY
j_gene: TRBJ2-1; len: 10; abundance: .; v_gene: TRBV5-5; CDR3aa: ASSRPGNEQF
j_gene: TRBJ1-1; len: 11; abundance: .; v_gene: TRBV6-2/TRBV6-3; CDR3aa: ASSYGAVRGAF